The entry below describes one T cell receptor (beta chain). The data belong to a study of blood T cell repertoires in COVID-19. The germline CDR1 and CDR2 sequences are LNHDA and SQIVND (reference sequence). V was cut by 7 bases and J by 0 bases, with 22 bases left in between. The CDR3 totals 18 residues. Sequenced by immunoSEQ multiplex PCR; TCRdb stores in-frame clones only, minus some. Among about 200,000 clones listed, 89% were seen once. The source material was peripheral blood. The chain has TRBV19 and TRBJ1-5; D perhaps matches TRBD1 (6 bases). The TCR originated in a woman aged 40 to 55 with acute or convalescent COVID-19. CDR3 amino acids: CASTRRGTLGFSNQPQHF. In DNA, the CDR3 is TGTGCCAGTACTAGAAGGGGGACATTGGGGTTTAGCAATCAGCCCCAGCATTTT.